This passage covers 21 T cell receptor beta chains from one sample sequenced in a study of cytomegalovirus exposure and HLA in healthy donors. The repertoire was sequenced with immunoSEQ multiplex PCR; TCRdb's copy has only in-frame clones and lacks some. The sample comprises approximately 160,000 clones, approximately 84% of which are singletons, and 10% rests with the top ten. The sample consisted of PBMCs. These receptors came from a man younger than 45 in good health and CMV-seropositive.

This clone was picked up a small number of times. The genes are TRBV20-1 and TRBJ1-2; 7 nucleotides line up with TRBD1. V trimming: 5 bases; J trimming: 6 bases; junction bases outside the gene matches: 3. The germline gives CDR1 DFQATT, CDR2 SNEGSKA (reference sequence). CDR3 length: 11 residues. CDR3 loop: CSADRVDGYTF. Written as DNA, the CDR3 is TGCAGTGCTGACAGGGTCGATGGCTACACCTTC.

The chain joins TRBV28 to TRBJ1-1; D remains unclear. Trimming shortened V by 8 bases and J by 0 bases, and 7 bases separated the two germline ends. Germline V gives CDR1 MDHEN, CDR2 SYDVKM. The CDR3 totals 12 residues. This chain's CDR3 is CASLKMNTEAFF. The DNA of the CDR3 is TGTGCCAGCTTAAAAATGAACACTGAAGCTTTCTTT.

This clone was detected only once. CDR3 loop: CASSLSGSGGNTEAFF. CDR3 DNA: TGTGCCAGCAGCTTATCAGGGTCAGGGGGGAACACTGAAGCTTTCTTT. The chain uses TRBV11-1 and TRBJ1-1; 7 nucleotides align to TRBD1. After removal of 2 bases from V and 1 base from J, the junction contained 7 bases not matched to a gene. Germline V gene data show CDR1 as SGHAT and CDR2 as FQDESV (reference sequence). The CDR3 is 16 residues long.

CDR3: CASSEAGGRVGELFF. CDR3 nucleotides: TGCGCCAGCAGTGAGGCGGGAGGCCGGGTCGGGGAGCTGTTTTTT. The chain combines TRBV10-1 with TRBJ2-2; TRBD2 aligns across 8 bases. CDR3 length: 15 residues. Germline loops: CDR1 WNHNN, CDR2 SYGVQD (reference sequence). With 2 bases clipped from V and 7 bases from J, the junction kept 6 bases outside the gene matches.

J is TRBJ2-4 and V is TRBV19, with D possibly matching TRBD2 (6 bases). The germline V and J ends were trimmed by 1 base and 5 bases, with 12 bases remaining between them. CDR1 LNHDA and CDR2 SQIVND come from the germline V gene (reference sequence). The CDR3 has 15 amino acids. CDR3 DNA sequence: TGTGCCAGTAGTATAGGGAGGGACGGCGAAAACATTCAGTACTTC. Encoded protein: CASSIGRDGENIQYF.

The CDR3 coding sequence is TGTGCCAGTAGTATAGGATTCGGCAGGGGCTACGAGCAGTACTTC. Translated: CASSIGFGRGYEQYF. The chain links TRBV19 to TRBJ2-7; D might be TRBD1 (6 bases). CDR1 and CDR2 from the germline V gene are LNHDA and SQIVND (reference sequence). The germline V and J ends were trimmed by 1 base and 3 bases, with 13 bases remaining between them. This CDR3 is built from 15 residues.

The chain is built from TRBV27 and TRBJ2-4, with TRBD2 identical over 7 bases. The germline V gene encodes CDR1 MNHEY and CDR2 SMNVEV (reference sequence). V trimming: 0 bases; J trimming: 12 bases; junction bases outside the gene matches: 2. CDR3 length: 12 residues. As DNA, the CDR3 is TGTGCCAGCAGTTTATCCGGCGGGAGTCAGTACTTC. It yields the protein CASSLSGGSQYF.

DNA of the CDR3: TGTGCCAGCAGCTTGGAGGGTAGGGGCGATCAGCCCCAGCATTTT. This codes for CASSLEGRGDQPQHF. The rearrangement joins TRBV5-6 to TRBJ1-5, with D possibly being TRBD1 (5 bases). The CDR3 runs to 15 residues. V was shortened by 0 bases and J by 5 bases, with 12 bases between the two germline ends. Per the germline V gene, CDR1 is SGHDT and CDR2 is YYEEEE. Complete variable domain (other parts from reference TRBV5-6 and TRBJ1-5): DAGVTQSPTHLIKTRGQQVTLRCSPKSGHDTVSWYQQALGQGPQFIFQYYEEEERQRGNFPDRFSGHQFPNYSSELNVNALLLGDSALYLCASSLEGRGDQPQHFGDGTRLSIL.

The V and J genes are TRBV5-1 and TRBJ1-2; the match to TRBD1 covers 7 bases. CDR1 and CDR2 (germline): SGHRS, YFSETQ. With V trimmed by 4 bases and J by 8 bases, 11 bases remained unmatched. This CDR3 is built from 14 residues. DNA of the CDR3: TGCGCCAGCAGCCCGCAACAGGGGCCCATGGGCTACACCTTC. It codes for CASSPQQGPMGYTF. Combining the CDR3 with reference TRBV5-1 and TRBJ1-2 gives the whole variable domain KAGVTQTPRYLIKTRGQQVTLSCSPISGHRSVSWYQQTPGQGLQFLFEYFSETQRNKGNFPGRFSGRQFSNSRSEMNVSTLELGDSALYLCASSPQQGPMGYTFGSGTRLTVV.

The V and J genes are TRBV7-3 and TRBJ2-7, with 9 positions matching TRBD2. The CDR3 extends over 14 amino acids. The trim removed 6 bases at V and 4 bases at J, leaving 7 bases unmatched. The V gene's germline CDR1 is SGHTA and CDR2 FQGTGA. CDR3 DNA: TGTGCCAGCAGGTCTAGCGGGGACTCATACGAGCAGTACTTC. This codes for CASRSSGDSYEQYF. Using reference TRBV7-3 and TRBJ2-7 for the parts outside the CDR3, the full variable domain is GAGVSQTPSNKVTEKGKYVELRCDPISGHTALYWYRQSLGQGPEFLIYFQGTGAADDSGLPNDRFFAVRPEGSVSTLKIQRTERGDSAVYLCASRSSGDSYEQYFGPGTRLTVT.

CDR3 protein: CASSLTAGRNTEAFF. The CDR3 DNA reads as TGTGCCAGCAGCCTGACTGCTGGGAGAAACACTGAAGCTTTCTTT. The V gene is TRBV11-2, the J gene TRBJ1-1, with no clear D. In germline, CDR1 is SGHAT, CDR2 FQNNGV. V dropped 5 bases and J dropped 2 bases, with 15 bases sitting between them. The CDR3 consists of 15 residues.

The V call is TRBV10-2, the J call TRBJ1-5; the D is unclear. The V end was cut by 2 bases, the J end by 11 bases, with 10 bases between. The germline gives CDR1 WSHSY, CDR2 SAAADI. The CDR3 totals 12 residues. The chain's CDR3 is CASSEATGAQHF. CDR3 DNA sequence: TGCGCCAGCAGTGAGGCGACGGGAGCCCAGCATTTT.

This clone occurred once. The junction does not match germline at one end; this may be a read error. V is TRBV7-7 and J is TRBJ2-1, with 8 bases aligning to TRBD2. Germline V lookup: CDR1 SSHAT, CDR2 FNYEAQ (reference sequence). The CDR3 spans 16 residues. In DNA, the CDR3 is TGTGCTAGCAGCCCAACTAGCGGCAGCTCCTACAATGAGCAGTTCTTC. Its translation is CASSPTSGSSYNEQFF.

The chain has TRBV28 and TRBJ2-6, with D maybe TRBD2 (6 bases). Trimming left V 1 base short and J 0 bases short, with 10 bases between. Germline CDR1 and CDR2: MDHEN and SYDVKM. CDR3 length equals 17 residues. The CDR3 loop reads CASSLYGGHSGANVLTF. The CDR3 nucleotides are TGTGCCAGCAGTTTATATGGAGGGCACTCTGGGGCCAACGTCCTGACTTTC.

The V gene is TRBV7-9, the J gene TRBJ1-4, with 7 positions matching TRBD1. The CDR3 sequence is 16 residues long. The germline V gene has CDR1 SEHNR and CDR2 FQNEAQ (reference sequence). J was trimmed by 5 bases and V by 3 bases; bases with no gene match: 9. The CDR3 coding sequence is TGTGCCAGCAGCTTCGATGGAGGGGGCGTGAATGAAAAACTGTTTTTT. This gives the protein CASSFDGGGVNEKLFF.

The chain has TRBV2 and TRBJ1-2; D not resolved. The CDR3 length is 15 residues. V was pared by 0 bases and J by 4 bases, with 12 bases between. CDR1 is SNHLY and CDR2 is FYNNEI in the germline V gene. CDR3 sequence reads: CASSEAVSLSYGYTF. CDR3 coding DNA: TGTGCCAGCAGTGAAGCAGTTTCGCTGAGCTATGGCTACACCTTC.

V and J are TRBV19 and TRBJ1-5; no reliable D call. This CDR3 region has 12 residues. Germline loops: CDR1 LNHDA, CDR2 SQIVND (reference sequence). V gave up 6 bases and J gave up 3 bases, with 6 bases separating them. CDR3 DNA sequence: TGTGCCAGTAGGCAGTTCAATCAGCCCCAGCATTTT. It translates to CASRQFNQPQHF.

The V call is TRBV27, the J call TRBJ2-4; D call uncertain. Germline V gene lookup returns CDR1 MNHEY and CDR2 SMNVEV (reference sequence). The CDR3 is 14 amino acids. Trimming stripped 5 bases from V and 0 bases from J, with 8 bases between. This CDR3 reads CASSPRLAKNIQYF. The DNA for the CDR3 is TGTGCCAGCAGTCCCCGGTTAGCCAAAAACATTCAGTACTTC.

This chain uses TRBV6-1 with TRBJ1-5, with a possible D match to TRBD1 (5 bases). Germline CDR1 MNHNS, CDR2 SASEGT. Trimming removed 7 bases at V and 2 bases at J, with 15 bases between. There are 15 residues in the CDR3. The CDR3 spells CASKWGGVGNQPQHF. The CDR3, as DNA: TGTGCCAGCAAGTGGGGGGGTGTGGGCAATCAGCCCCAGCATTTT.

In nucleotides, the CDR3 is TGTGCCAGCAGCTTGGAGCGGGGGACCCAAGAGACCCAGTACTTC. Amino acid sequence: CASSLERGTQETQYF. V usage is TRBV5-4 and J usage is TRBJ2-5; 8 positions match TRBD2. Germline-derived CDR1 and CDR2 are SGHNT and YYREEE (reference sequence). The CDR3 is 15 residues long. Unmatched junction bases numbered 2, after V lost 0 bases and J lost 1 base.

V and J are TRBV7-2 and TRBJ2-3; 9 bases line up with TRBD1. Trimming at V came to 5 bases and at J to 6 bases, leaving 3 bases not matched to a gene. This CDR3 is built from 13 residues. From germline, CDR1 is SGHTA and CDR2 FQGNSA. The DNA for the CDR3 is TGTGCCAGCAGCACTACAGGGGGCGATACGCAGTATTTT. This gives the protein CASSTTGGDTQYF. Full variable domain (rest looked up from reference TRBV7-2 and TRBJ2-3): GAGVSQSPSNKVTEKGKDVELRCDPISGHTALYWYRQSLGQGLEFLIYFQGNSAPDKSGLPSDRFSAERTGGSVSTLTIQRTQQEDSAVYLCASSTTGGDTQYFGPGTRLTVL.